This T cell receptor (beta chain) was identified in a study of Tregs in tolerant kidney transplant recipients. The germline gives CDR1 GTSNPN, CDR2 SVGIG (reference sequence). V lost 2 bases to trimming and J lost 1 base, with 8 bases between them. The CDR3 length is 13 residues. Remarks on this clone: Its antigen remains unidentified. The read halts 3 residues ahead of the CDR3 end, with the missing end drawn from the germline J gene.

Study observations and caveats: For some patients, primers changed over time, blocking nucleotide-level comparison. Few patients were studied, so findings need validation in larger groups.

Unstimulated Tregs (CD4+CD25+CD127-) and CD4+CD25- non-Tregs were sorted from PBMCs. Libraries were prepared by immunoSEQ multiplex PCR; TCRdb keeps only in-frame clonotypes and omits some of them. This table holds 50,000 or so clones. Sample: CD4+ T cells from blood, taken before the transplant. This clonotype originated in a human donor who received a combined kidney and bone marrow transplant. The chain uses TRBV30 and TRBJ1-1, with D tentatively TRBD1 (6 bases). The CDR3 is CAWSTGTNTEAFF. The CDR3 DNA, read in part, is TGTGCCTGGAGTACAGGGACGAACACTGAA.